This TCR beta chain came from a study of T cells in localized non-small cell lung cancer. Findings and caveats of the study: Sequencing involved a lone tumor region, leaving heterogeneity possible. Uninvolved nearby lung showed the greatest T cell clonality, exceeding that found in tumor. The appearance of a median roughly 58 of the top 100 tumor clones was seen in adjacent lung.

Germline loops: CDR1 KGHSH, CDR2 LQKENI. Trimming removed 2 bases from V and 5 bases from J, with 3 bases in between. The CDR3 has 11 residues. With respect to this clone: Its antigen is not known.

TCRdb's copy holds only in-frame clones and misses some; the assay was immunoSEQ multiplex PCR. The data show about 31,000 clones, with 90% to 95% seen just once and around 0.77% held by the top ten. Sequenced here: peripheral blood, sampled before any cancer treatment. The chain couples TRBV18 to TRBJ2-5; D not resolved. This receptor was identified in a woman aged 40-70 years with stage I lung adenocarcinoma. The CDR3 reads CASSPGETQYF. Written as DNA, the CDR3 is TGTGCCAGCTCACCAGGGGAGACCCAGTACTTC.